Sequencing of this TCR beta chain was carried out in a study of blood T cell repertoires in COVID-19. This CDR3 has 14 amino acids. The ends lost 2 bases at V and 9 bases at J; junction bases unmatched: 0. The germline gives CDR1 MNHEY, CDR2 SMNVEV (reference sequence). Sequenced by immunoSEQ multiplex PCR; TCRdb stores in-frame clones only, minus some. Of about 320,000 clones listed, 75% to 90% were seen once; the top ten hold under 2%. What was sequenced was PBMCs or T cells enriched from blood (not recorded which). This clonotype originated in a woman aged 30 to 39 who had been exposed to COVID-19. This rearrangement joins TRBV27 to TRBJ2-1, with 14 bases that match TRBD2. The DNA for the CDR3 is TGTGCCAGCAGTTTAGGGACTAGCGGGGGTGAGCAGTTCTTC. Translating it yields CASSLGTSGGEQFF.